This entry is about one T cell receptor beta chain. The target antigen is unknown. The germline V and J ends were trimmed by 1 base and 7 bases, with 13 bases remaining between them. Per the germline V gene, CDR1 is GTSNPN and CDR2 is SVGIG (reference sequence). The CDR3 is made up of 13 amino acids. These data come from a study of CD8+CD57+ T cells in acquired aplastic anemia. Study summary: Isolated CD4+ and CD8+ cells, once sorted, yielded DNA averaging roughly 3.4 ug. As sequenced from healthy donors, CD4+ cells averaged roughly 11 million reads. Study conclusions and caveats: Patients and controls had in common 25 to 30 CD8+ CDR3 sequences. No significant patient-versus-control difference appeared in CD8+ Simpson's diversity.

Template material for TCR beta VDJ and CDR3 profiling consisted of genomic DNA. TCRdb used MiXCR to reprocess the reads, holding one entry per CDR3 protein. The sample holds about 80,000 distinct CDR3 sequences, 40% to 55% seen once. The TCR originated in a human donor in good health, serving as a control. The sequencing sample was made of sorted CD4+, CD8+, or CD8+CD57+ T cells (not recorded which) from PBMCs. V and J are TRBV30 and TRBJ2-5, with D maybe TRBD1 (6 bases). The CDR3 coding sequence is TGTGCCTGGAGTGAGGGGGTCCCGGGGACCCAGTACTTC. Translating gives CAWSEGVPGTQYF.